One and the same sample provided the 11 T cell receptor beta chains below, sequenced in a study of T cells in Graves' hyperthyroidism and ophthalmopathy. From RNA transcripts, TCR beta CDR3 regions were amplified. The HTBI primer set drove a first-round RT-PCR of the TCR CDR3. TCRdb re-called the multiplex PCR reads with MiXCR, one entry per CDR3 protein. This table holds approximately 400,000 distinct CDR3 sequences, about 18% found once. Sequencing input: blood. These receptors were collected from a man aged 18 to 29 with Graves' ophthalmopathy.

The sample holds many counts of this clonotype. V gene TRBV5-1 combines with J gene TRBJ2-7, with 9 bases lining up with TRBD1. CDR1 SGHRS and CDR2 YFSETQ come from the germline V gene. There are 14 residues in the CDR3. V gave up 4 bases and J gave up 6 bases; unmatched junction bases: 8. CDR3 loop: CASSPGTGSVEQYF. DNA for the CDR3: TGCGCCAGCAGCCCTGGGACAGGGTCGGTCGAGCAGTACTTC.

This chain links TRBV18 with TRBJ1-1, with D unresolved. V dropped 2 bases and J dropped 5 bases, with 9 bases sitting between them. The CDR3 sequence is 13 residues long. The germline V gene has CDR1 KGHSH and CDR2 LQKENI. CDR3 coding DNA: TGTGCCAGCTCACCAAGTACGGATACTGAAGCTTTCTTT. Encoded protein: CASSPSTDTEAFF. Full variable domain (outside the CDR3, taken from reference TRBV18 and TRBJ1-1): NAGVMQNPRHLVRRRGQEARLRCSPMKGHSHVYWYRQLPEEGLKFMVYLQKENIIDESGMPKERFSAEFPKEGPSILRIQQVVRGDSAAYFCASSPSTDTEAFFGQGTRLTVV.

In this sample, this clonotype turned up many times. CDR3: CASSLGGQGAEAFF. CDR3 in DNA: TGCGCCAGCAGCTTGGGTGGACAGGGCGCTGAAGCTTTCTTT. V and J are TRBV5-1 and TRBJ1-1, with TRBD1 identical over 8 bases. With V trimmed by 0 bases and J by 6 bases, 4 bases remained unmatched. Germline loops: CDR1 SGHRS, CDR2 YFSETQ. The CDR3 contains 14 residues.

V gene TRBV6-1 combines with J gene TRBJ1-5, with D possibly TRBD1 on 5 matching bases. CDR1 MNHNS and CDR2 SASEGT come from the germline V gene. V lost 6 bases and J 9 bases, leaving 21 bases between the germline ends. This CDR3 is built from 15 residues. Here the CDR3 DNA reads TGTGCCAGCAGACCCACGGGGGAGGGCTTTAGGCCCCAGCATTTT. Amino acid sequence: CASRPTGEGFRPQHF.

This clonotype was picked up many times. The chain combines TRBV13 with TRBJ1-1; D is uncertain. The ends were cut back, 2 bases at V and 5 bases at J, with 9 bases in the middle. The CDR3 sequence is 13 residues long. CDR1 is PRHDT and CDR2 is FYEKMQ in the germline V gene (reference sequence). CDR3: CASSLNGRTEAFF. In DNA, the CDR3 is TGTGCCAGCAGCTTAAACGGACGAACTGAAGCTTTCTTT.

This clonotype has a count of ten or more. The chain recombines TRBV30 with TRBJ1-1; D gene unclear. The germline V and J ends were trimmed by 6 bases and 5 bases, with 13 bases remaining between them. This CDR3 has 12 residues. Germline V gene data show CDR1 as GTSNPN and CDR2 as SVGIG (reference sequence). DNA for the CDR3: TGTGCCTGCCCTGGTTGGGAGACTGAAGCTTTCTTT. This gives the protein CACPGWETEAFF.

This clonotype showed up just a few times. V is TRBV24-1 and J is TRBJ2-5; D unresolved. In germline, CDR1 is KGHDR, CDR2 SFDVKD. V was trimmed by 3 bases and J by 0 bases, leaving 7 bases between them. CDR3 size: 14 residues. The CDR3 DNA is TGTGCCACCAGTGATCTGGGGAACCAAGAGACCCAGTACTTC. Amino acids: CATSDLGNQETQYF.

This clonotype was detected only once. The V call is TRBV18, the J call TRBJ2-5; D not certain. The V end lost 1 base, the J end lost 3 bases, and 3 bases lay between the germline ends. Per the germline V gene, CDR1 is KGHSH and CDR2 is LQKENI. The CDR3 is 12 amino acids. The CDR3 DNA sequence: TGTGCCAGCTCACCACGTAAAGAGACCCAGTACTTC. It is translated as CASSPRKETQYF.

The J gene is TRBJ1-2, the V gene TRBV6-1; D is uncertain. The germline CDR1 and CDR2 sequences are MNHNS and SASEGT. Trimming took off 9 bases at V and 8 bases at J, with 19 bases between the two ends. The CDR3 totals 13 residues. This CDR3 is CARKSSLNGGYTF. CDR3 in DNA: TGTGCCAGGAAAAGCTCACTAAACGGGGGCTACACCTTC.

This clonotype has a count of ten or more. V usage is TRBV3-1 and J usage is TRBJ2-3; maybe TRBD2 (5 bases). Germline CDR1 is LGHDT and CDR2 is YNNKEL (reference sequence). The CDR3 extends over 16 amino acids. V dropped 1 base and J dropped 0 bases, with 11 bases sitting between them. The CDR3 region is CASSQGPGSSTDTQYF. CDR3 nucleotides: TGTGCCAGCAGCCAAGGCCCGGGGTCTAGCACAGATACGCAGTATTTT.

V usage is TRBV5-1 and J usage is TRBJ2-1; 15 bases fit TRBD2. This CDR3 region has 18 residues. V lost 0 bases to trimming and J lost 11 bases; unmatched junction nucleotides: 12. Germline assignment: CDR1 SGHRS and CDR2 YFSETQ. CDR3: CASSLAGTSGGIPHKQFF. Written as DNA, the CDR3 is TGCGCCAGCAGCTTGGCCGGGACTAGCGGGGGGATCCCCCATAAGCAGTTCTTC.